The rows below give T cell receptor beta chains drawn from one sample of a study of blood T cell repertoires in COVID-19. TCRdb's copy holds only in-frame clones and misses some; the assay was immunoSEQ multiplex PCR. The data contain 69,000 or so clones, roughly 80% of them singletons. Sequencing was done on a sample of peripheral blood. The source of these receptors is an elderly woman with active or convalescent COVID-19. CDR3s include the opening cysteine and the closing phenylalanine or tryptophan.

V	length	CDR3
TRBV30	15	CAWSIGTEYLHGYTF
TRBV28	13	CASTDTNTGELFF
TRBV6-2/TRBV6-3	12	CASSTLAGEQFF
TRBV5-1	15	CASSLSGSGINEQFF
TRBV19	14	CASSILSATDTQYF
TRBV28	16	CASRLQPNVGAWGYTF
TRBV29-1	13	CSVGQGMIGGYTF
TRBV28	12	CASSYRGSEAFF
TRBV27	18	CASSVSGQTTRLNTEAFF
TRBV4-1	18	CASSQVYFRKPVENTIYF
TRBV5-1	15	CASSPGGGTDTEAFF
TRBV28	18	CASSLREGIVAGNYGYTF
TRBV24-1	14	CATSDTSGSNEQFF
TRBV7-2	15	CASTPGVAETYEQYF
TRBV5-5	16	CASSLPGLAGADTQYF
TRBV11-2	15	CASSLGGQQRNEQFF
TRBV29-1	15	CSVALGGGATDTQYF
TRBV3-1/TRBV3-2	13	CASSQFNGNTIYF
TRBV4-3	17	CASSQDRTSSGANVLTF
TRBV28	16	CASSNIQGGFNQPQHF
TRBV11-3	16	CASSPRASGRGETQYF
TRBV2	13	CASSADTNQPQHF
TRBV6-5	15	CASLTGGSGANVLTF
TRBV5-1	15	CASSTGLSITGELFF
TRBV6-2/TRBV6-3	15	CASSYSIRENSPLHF
TRBV6-6	11	CASSSTYEQYF
TRBV27	15	CASSLALAGTDTQYF
TRBV6-5	15	CASMVGTGKTYEQYF
TRBV13	12	CASSAGANEQFF
TRBV18	16	CASSLYDRGSGNTIYF
TRBV27	15	CASSLWGVKGGEQFF
TRBV4-2	15	CASSQDTRGNYGYTF
TRBV5-1	17	CASSLGRTGDKTGELFF
TRBV12-3/TRBV12-4	11	CASSFMDTQYF
TRBV5-5	16	CASSLAGRGFQETQYF
TRBV7-8	12	CASGRGTGELFF
TRBV19	16	CASSRRVGGGTGELFF
TRBV28	20	CASLDVDPRRRGGKGTEAFF
TRBV15	14	CATSREGGSYEQYF
TRBV5-1	16	CASSSSSGRLYNEQFF
TRBV30	11	CAWDRDSPLHF